This T cell receptor beta chain was captured by sequencing in a study of shared clonotypes between healthy human individuals (dated by TCRdb to 2018 to 2021). At the level of the whole study: A few men and two women, aged 18 to 49 years, made up the cohort. To estimate repertoire size and how much clonotype sharing occurs between individuals, the study deeply sequenced the blood TCR repertoires of five healthy adults. Different laboratories and diverse techniques were used to prepare libraries and sequence TCR repertoires, to increase sequencing depth and limit assay-specific biases. Between about 0.94 and 8.9 billion PBMCs per donor were obtained by leukapheresis. For each donor, CD4 naive and CD4 memory were each run on three plates, CD8 naive on two plates, and CD8 memory on one plate. The paper's findings and limits, for the study overall: Because the study included only a small number of donors, the genetic and exposure-history diversity represented was limited. Pairwise subsampling led to the expectation that sequencing depth would affect the degree of clonotype sharing among donors. Even with the large sequencing depth, rarefaction of the sorted-subset datasets indicated that sequencing was incomplete. Clonotypes shared by all four sorted-subset donors showed higher generation probabilities than non-shared clonotypes. Approximately 5% of naive CD4, 3.5% of naive CD8, 2.3% of memory CD4, and about 0.4% of memory CD8 clonotypes were shared across several donors. Naive subsets generally had larger estimated clonotype richness than memory subsets did. Only blood was sampled, and tissue TCR repertoires likely differ from those in blood.

Using the deep immunoSEQ assay, multiplex PCR amplified TCR CDR3 regions from genomic DNA. Extracted genomic DNA from each cell subset was spread evenly across all wells of several immunoSEQ 96-well plates, with each plate serving as a replicate. Each replicate PCR for sorted subsets received roughly 0.2 ug genomic DNA, equal to 30,000 or so T cell genomes. Purified libraries were measured with a Qubit 3.0 fluorometer, size-checked on a Bioanalyzer 2100, and measured again with the KAPA Library Quantification kit. Each immunoSEQ 96-well plate was sequenced on its own single-read 150-cycle Illumina NextSeq 550 flow cell. In the original analysis: Because the immunoSEQ output held only junctional sequences and lacked quality scores, the filtering could not match the filtering applied to full-length reads. To assign V/J genes and CDR3, sequences were annotated against IMGT germline references using PyIR, a Python wrapper for IgBLAST v1.9. Any read was removed if the V/J assignment was weak (E-value above 1e-6), the CDR3 was missing, or the read contained stop codons, out-of-frame junctions, or ambiguous translated residues. A V3J clonotype was defined by an identical inferred V gene, J gene, and CDR3 amino acid sequence. The percentage overlap between two repertoires was calculated by dividing the number of shared unique clonotypes by the size of the smaller repertoire. Richness of each repertoire was evaluated using RTK rarefaction, the Chao1 estimator, and Recon v2.1 estimates of unobserved clonotypes. OLGA was used to compute generation probabilities for all TCRbeta clonotypes that the gDNA method yielded from a few donors. TCRdb retrieved this table from immuneACCESS and kept in-frame rearrangements only. Not all clones are present; in checked studies, unresolved V genes account for under half, and no reason is known for the remainder. V and J calls and clone size are those listed in that table; D and trimming were worked out from the DNA. The sample has some 650,000 clones on record, around 97% of them singletons. About 0.06% of the sample goes to the ten largest clones.

Concerning this clone: Which antigen it targets is not known. Base qualities are not recorded, but no much larger clone differs from it by a single base.

Donors were healthy HIV-negative adults with no recently reported acute infections or vaccinations. Every donor was a Caucasian adult living in Nashville, Tennessee, USA. CD4+ T cells were enriched by magnetic negative selection; naive cells were then positively selected on CD45RA, and the negative fraction formed the memory subset. After blood collection by leukapheresis, PBMCs were isolated using Ficoll-Histopaque density gradient centrifugation and then cryopreserved in the vapor phase of liquid nitrogen. Analytical flow cytometry was used to check the purity and quantity of each magnetically sorted T cell population. From each sorted fraction, genomic DNA was isolated and quantified by UV absorbance on a Nanodrop 2000c. CDR1 and CDR2 were assigned from the germline V gene as SNHLY and FYNNEI. Trimming accounts for 6 bases at V and 4 bases at J, while the number of junction bases matched to no gene is 8. Counted from cysteine to phenylalanine, this CDR3 has 14 amino acids. Kept here is only the CDR3 DNA, which spans 42 bases and is read in frame from base 1.

What was sequenced was naive CD4+ T cells sorted from blood. The sample's cell subset or site label, decoded: CD45RA+ positively selected. The receptor's source is a woman under 40 in good health. The chain is encoded by TRBV2 joined to TRBJ1-1, with 7 bases aligning to TRBD1. The CDR3 region: CASRKGQSGTEAFF. The nucleotides read TGTGCCAGCAGGAAGGGACAGTCAGGCACTGAAGCTTTCTTT.